Below, one T cell receptor beta chain is given with its context. CDR3 length: 14 residues. V was shortened by 3 bases and J by 5 bases, with 10 bases between the two germline ends. The germline V gene encodes CDR1 SGHNT and CDR2 YENEEA. These data originate in a study of blood T cell dynamics during melanoma immunotherapy. About the research overall: Standard first-line treatment here was pembrolizumab or nivolumab plus ipilimumab in metastatic melanoma.

DNA loading was fixed at around 0.35 ug for all bulk PBMC samples. Sequencing used immunoSEQ multiplex PCR; TCRdb keeps in-frame clones, though not all of them. There are tens of thousands of clones in the sample; 70% to 90% occur only once, and 4.6% lies in the top ten. The sample's time point: pre-treatment baseline. Samples come from before therapy and from week 3 after the first blockade cycle. At 12 weeks after first infusion, RECIST 1.1 defined response for most patients. The specimen was blood, collected from a patient treated with checkpoint blockade. The chain carries TRBV11-3 and TRBJ1-4; D perhaps matches TRBD1 (6 bases). This sequence was found in a human donor with melanoma. The CDR3 protein is CASSLGHGNEKLFF. CDR3 in DNA: TGTGCCAGCAGCTTGGGACATGGCAATGAAAAACTGTTTTTT.